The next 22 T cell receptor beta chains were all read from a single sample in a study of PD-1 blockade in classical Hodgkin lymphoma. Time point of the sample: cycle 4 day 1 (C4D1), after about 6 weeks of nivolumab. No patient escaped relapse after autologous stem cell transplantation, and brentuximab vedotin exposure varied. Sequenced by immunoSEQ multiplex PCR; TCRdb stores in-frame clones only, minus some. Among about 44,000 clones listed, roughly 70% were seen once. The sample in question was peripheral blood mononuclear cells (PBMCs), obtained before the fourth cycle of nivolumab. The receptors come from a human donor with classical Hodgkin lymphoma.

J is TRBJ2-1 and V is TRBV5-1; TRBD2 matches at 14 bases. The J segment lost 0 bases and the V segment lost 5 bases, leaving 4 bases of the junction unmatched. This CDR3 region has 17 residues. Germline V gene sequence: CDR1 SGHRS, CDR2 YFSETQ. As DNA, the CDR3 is TGCGCCAGCAGGGGGACTAGCGGGAGCCCCTCCTACAATGAGCAGTTCTTC. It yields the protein CASRGTSGSPSYNEQFF.

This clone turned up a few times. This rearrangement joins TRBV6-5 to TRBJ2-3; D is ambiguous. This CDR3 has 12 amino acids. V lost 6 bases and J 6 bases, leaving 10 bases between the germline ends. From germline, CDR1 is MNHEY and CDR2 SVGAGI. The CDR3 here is CASSPTTDTQYF. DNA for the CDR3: TGTGCCAGCAGCCCCACGACCGATACGCAGTATTTT.

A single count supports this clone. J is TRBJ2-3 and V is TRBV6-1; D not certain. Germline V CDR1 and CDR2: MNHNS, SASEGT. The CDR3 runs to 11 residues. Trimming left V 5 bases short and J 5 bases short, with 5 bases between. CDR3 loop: CASSTLDTQYF. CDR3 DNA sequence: TGTGCCAGCAGTACCTTAGATACGCAGTATTTT.

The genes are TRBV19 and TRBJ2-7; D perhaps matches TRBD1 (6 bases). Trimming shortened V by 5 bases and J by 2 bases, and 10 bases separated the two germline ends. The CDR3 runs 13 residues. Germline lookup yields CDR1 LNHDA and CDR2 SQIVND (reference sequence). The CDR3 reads CASSGRDTYEQYF. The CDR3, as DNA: TGTGCCAGTAGTGGTCGGGACACCTACGAGCAGTACTTC.

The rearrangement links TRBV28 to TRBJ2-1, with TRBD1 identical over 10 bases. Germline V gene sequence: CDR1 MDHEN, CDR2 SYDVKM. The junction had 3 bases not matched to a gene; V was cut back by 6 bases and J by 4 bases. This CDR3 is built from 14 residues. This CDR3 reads CASRSGQGYNEQFF. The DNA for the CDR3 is TGTGCCAGCAGGTCGGGACAGGGGTACAATGAGCAGTTCTTC.

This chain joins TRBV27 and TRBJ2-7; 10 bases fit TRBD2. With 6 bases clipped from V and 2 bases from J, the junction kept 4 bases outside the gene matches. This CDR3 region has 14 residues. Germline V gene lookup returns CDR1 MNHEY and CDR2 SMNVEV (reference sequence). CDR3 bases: TGTGCCAGCAGCTCAAGCGGGAGGGCCTACGAGCAGTACTTC. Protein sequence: CASSSSGRAYEQYF.

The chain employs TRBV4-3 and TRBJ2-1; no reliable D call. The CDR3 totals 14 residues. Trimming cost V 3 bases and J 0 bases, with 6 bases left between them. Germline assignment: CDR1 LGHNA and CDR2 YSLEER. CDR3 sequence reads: CASSHRGSYNEQFF. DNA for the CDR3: TGCGCCAGCAGCCACAGAGGCTCCTACAATGAGCAGTTCTTC.

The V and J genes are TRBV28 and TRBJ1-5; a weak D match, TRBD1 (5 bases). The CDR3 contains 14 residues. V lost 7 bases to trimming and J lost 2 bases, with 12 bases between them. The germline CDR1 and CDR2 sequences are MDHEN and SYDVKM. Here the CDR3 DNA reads TGTGCCAGCATAGGGGAACTTGGCAATCAGCCCCAGCATTTT. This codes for CASIGELGNQPQHF.

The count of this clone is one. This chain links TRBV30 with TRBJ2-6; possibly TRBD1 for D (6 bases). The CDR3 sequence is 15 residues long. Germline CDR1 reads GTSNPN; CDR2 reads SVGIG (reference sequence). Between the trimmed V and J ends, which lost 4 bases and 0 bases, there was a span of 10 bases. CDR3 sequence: CAWTGAHSGANVLTF. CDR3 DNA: TGTGCCTGGACAGGGGCCCACTCTGGGGCCAACGTCCTGACTTTC. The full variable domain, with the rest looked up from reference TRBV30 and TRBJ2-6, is SQTIHQWPATLVQPVGSPLSLECTVEGTSNPNLYWYRQAAGRGLQLLFYSVGIGQISSEVPQNLSASRPQDRQFILSSKKLLLSDSGFYLCAWTGAHSGANVLTFGAGSRLTVL.

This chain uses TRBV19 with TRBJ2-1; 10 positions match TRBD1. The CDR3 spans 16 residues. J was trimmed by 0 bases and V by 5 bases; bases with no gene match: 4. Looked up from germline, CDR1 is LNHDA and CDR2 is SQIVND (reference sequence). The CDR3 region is CASSGGQGSSYNEQFF. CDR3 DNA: TGTGCCAGTAGTGGGGGACAGGGGAGCTCCTACAATGAGCAGTTCTTC.

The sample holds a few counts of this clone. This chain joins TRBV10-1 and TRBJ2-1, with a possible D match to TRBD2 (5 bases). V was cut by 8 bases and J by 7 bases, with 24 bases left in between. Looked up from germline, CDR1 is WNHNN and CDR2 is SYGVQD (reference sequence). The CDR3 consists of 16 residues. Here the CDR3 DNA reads TGCGCCAGCCCTACGCTCCAAGAAGGGAGAAAGAATGAGCAGTTCTTC. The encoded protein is CASPTLQEGRKNEQFF.

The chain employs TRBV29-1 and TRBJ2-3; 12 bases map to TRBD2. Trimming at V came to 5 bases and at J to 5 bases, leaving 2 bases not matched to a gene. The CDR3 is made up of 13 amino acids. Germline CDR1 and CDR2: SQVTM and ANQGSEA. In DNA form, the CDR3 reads TGCAGCGTTTCGGGACTAGCGGGAGATACGCAGTATTTT. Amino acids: CSVSGLAGDTQYF.

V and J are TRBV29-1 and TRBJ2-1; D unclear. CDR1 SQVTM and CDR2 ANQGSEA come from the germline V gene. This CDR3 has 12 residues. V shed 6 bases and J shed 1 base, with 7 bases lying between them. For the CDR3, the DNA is TGCAGCGTGGTGGGGTCCTACAATGAGCAGTTCTTC. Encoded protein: CSVVGSYNEQFF.

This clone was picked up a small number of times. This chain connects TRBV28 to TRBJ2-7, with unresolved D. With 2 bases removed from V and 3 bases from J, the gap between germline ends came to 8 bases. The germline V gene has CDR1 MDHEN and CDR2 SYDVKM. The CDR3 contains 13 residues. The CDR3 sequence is CASSLKHLYEQYF. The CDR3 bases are TGTGCCAGCAGTTTAAAGCACCTCTACGAGCAGTACTTC.

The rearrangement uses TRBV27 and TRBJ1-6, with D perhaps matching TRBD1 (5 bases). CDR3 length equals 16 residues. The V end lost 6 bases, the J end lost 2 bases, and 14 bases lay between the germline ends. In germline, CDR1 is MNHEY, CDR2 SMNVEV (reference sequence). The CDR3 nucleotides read TGTGCCAGCAGCTTTGGGGGGGTGACCTATAATTCACCCCTCCACTTT. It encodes CASSFGGVTYNSPLHF.

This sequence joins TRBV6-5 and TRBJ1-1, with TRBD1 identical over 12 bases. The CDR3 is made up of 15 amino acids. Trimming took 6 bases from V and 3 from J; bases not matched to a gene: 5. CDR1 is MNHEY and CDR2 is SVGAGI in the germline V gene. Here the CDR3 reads CASRGQGAGDTEAFF. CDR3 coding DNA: TGTGCCAGCAGGGGACAGGGGGCTGGGGACACTGAAGCTTTCTTT.

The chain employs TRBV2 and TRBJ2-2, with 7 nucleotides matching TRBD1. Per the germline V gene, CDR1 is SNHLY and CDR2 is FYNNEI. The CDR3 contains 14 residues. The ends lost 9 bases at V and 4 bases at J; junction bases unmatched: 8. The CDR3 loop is CASSRQGSTGELFF. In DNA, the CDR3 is TGTGCCAGTAGTCGACAGGGAAGCACCGGGGAGCTGTTTTTT.

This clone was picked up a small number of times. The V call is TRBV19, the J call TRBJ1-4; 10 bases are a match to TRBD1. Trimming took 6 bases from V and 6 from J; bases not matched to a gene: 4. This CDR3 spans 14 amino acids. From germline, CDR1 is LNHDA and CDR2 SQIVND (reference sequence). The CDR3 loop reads CASSRGQGYEKLFF. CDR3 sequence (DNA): TGTGCCAGTAGCAGGGGACAGGGGTATGAAAAACTGTTTTTT.

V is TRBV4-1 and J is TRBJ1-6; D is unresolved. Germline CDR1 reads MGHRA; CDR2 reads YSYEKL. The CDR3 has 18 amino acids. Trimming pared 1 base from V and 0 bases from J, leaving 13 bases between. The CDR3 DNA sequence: TGCGCCAGCAGCCAAGTCCCTGAAGGGAGCTCCTATAATTCACCCCTCCACTTT. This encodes CASSQVPEGSSYNSPLHF.

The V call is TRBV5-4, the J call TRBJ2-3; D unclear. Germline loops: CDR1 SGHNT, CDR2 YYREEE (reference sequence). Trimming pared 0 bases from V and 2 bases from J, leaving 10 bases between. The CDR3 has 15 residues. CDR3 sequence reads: CASSLDGTYTDTQYF. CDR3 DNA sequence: TGTGCCAGCAGCTTGGACGGAACGTACACAGATACGCAGTATTTT. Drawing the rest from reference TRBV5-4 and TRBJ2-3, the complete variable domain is ETGVTQSPTHLIKTRGQQVTLRCSSQSGHNTVSWYQQALGQGPQFIFQYYREEENGRGNFPPRFSGLQFPNYSSELNVNALELDDSALYLCASSLDGTYTDTQYFGPGTRLTVL.

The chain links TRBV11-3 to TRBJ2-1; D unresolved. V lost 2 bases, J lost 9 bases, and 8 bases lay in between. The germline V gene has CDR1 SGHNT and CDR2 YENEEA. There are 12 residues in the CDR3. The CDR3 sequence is CASSLWGSEQFF. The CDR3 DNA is TGTGCCAGCAGCTTATGGGGTAGTGAGCAGTTCTTC. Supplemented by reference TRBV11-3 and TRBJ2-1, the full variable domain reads EAGVVQSPRYKIIEKKQPVAFWCNPISGHNTLYWYLQNLGQGPELLIRYENEEAVDDSQLPKDRFSAERLKGVDSTLKIQPAELGDSAVYLCASSLWGSEQFFGPGTRLTVL.

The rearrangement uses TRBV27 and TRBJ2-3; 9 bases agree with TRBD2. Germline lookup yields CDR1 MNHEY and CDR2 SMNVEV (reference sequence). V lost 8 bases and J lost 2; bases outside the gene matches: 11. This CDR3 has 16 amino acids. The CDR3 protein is CASAQGRGGITDTQYF. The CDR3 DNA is TGTGCCAGCGCGCAAGGGCGGGGGGGGATCACAGATACGCAGTATTTT.